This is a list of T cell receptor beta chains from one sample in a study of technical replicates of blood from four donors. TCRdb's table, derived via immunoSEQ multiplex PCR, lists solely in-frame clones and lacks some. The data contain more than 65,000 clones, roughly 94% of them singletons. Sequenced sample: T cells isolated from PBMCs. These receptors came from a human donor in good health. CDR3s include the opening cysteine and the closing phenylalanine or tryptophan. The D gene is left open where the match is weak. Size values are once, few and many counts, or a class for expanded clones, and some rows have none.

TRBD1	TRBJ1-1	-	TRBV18	TGTGCCAGCTCTTTTGGACAGGGGGATTTGAACACTGAAGCTTTCTTT	CASSFGQGDLNTEAFF
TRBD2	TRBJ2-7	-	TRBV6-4	TGTGCCAGCAGTGTTCCCCCGCCAGCGGGGACCTACGAGCAGTACTTC	CASSVPPPAGTYEQYF
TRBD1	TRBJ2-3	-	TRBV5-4	TGTGCCAGCAGCTTCTTTCCGGGACAGGGTACAGATACGCAGTATTTT	CASSFFPGQGTDTQYF
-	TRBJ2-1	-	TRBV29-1	TGCAGCGCCCATCCCCCCCAAAACAATGAGCAGTTCTTC	CSAHPPQNNEQFF
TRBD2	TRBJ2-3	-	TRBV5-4	TGTGCCAGCAGCTTGAGGCTAGCGGGGGGCACAGATACGCAGTATTTT	CASSLRLAGGTDTQYF
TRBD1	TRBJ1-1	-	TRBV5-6	TGTGCCAGCAGCTCACAGGGGGCGAGGACTGAAGCTTTCTTT	CASSSQGARTEAFF
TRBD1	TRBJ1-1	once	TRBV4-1	TGCGCCAGCAGCTGGGACAGCAACACTGAAGCTTTCTTT	CASSWDSNTEAFF
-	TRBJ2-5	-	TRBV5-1	TGCGCCAGCAGATACAGGGAAGAGACCCAGTACTTC	CASRYREETQYF
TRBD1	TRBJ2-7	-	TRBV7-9	TGTGCCAGCAGTAGGACAGGGGGCACCTCCTACGAGCAGTACTTC	CASSRTGGTSYEQYF
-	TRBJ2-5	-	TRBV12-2	TGTGCAAGTCGCTTCAAGACTAGCGGGAGTGAGACCCAGTACTTC	CASRFKTSGSETQYF
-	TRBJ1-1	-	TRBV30	TGTGCCTGGAGTATCGCAGGTTACACTGAAGCTTTCTTT	CAWSIAGYTEAFF
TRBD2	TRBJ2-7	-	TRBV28	TGTGCGATCGACACTAGCGGGAACGACGAGCAGTACTTC	CAIDTSGNDEQYF
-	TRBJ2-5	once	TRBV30	TGTGCCTGGTCGTACAACCAAGAGACCCAGTACTTC	CAWSYNQETQYF
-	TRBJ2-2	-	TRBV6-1	TGTGCCAGCGGAAGTCGAAGTCAAGGGGCCGGGGAGCTGTTTTTT	CASGSRSQGAGELFF
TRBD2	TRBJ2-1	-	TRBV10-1	TGCGCCAGCAGTGAGCGTAGCGGGGGGCACTCCTACAATGAGCAGTTCTTC	CASSERSGGHSYNEQFF